Detailed here is one TCR beta chain. Original methodology: Nucleated cell counts were estimated from reference gene primer amplification. Sequenced by immunoSEQ multiplex PCR; TCRdb stores in-frame clones only, minus some. That table supplies the V and J calls and clone size; D and trimming were determined from the DNA. The table includes hundreds of thousands of clones, around 90% detected once. This specimen comes from a study of blood T cell repertoires in COVID-19. About the research overall: The origin of the acute and convalescent COVID-19 samples was the United States, Italy and Spain.

Study members were between about 18 and 100 years old and lived in some 22 US regions. Grouping used clinical history reported by participants in a survey and questionnaire. The CDR3 has 15 amino acids. After removal of 1 base from V and 7 bases from J, the junction contained 10 bases not matched to a gene. CDR1 and CDR2 from the germline V gene are SEHNR and FQNEAQ (reference sequence). The receptor was derived from a young woman with acute COVID-19. V gene TRBV7-9 combines with J gene TRBJ2-7, with 7 bases aligning to TRBD2. The sequenced material came from PBMCs or T cells enriched from blood (not recorded which). This CDR3 reads CASSLGEGPVGEQYF. The CDR3 DNA is TGTGCCAGCAGCTTAGGGGAGGGCCCGGTGGGGGAGCAGTACTTC.